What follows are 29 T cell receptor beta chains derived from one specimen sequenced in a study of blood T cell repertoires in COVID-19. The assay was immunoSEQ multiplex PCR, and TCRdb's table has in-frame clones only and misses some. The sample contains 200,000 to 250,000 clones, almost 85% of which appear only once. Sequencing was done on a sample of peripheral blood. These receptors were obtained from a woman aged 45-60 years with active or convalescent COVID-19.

The CDR3, as DNA: TGCGCCAGCAGCATTGGACCACAGGGGAACACTGAAGCTTTCTTT. It encodes CASSIGPQGNTEAFF. The chain recombines TRBV5-1 with TRBJ1-1, with a weak D call TRBD1 (6 bases). Trimming cost V 4 bases and J 1 base, with 14 bases left between them. In germline, CDR1 is SGHRS, CDR2 YFSETQ. CDR3 length: 15 amino acids.

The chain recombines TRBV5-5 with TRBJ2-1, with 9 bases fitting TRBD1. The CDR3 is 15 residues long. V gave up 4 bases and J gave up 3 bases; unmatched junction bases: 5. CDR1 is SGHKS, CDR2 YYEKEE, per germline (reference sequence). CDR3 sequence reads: CASSVRDRVYNEQFF. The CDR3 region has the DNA TGTGCCAGCAGCGTCCGGGACAGGGTCTACAATGAGCAGTTCTTC.

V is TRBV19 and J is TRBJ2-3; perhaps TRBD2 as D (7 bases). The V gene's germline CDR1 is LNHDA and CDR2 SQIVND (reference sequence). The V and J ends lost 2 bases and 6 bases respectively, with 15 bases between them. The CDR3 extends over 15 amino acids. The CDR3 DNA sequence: TGTGCCAGTAGTATAAGGGGGGGGGACGTGGATACGCAGTATTTT. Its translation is CASSIRGGDVDTQYF.

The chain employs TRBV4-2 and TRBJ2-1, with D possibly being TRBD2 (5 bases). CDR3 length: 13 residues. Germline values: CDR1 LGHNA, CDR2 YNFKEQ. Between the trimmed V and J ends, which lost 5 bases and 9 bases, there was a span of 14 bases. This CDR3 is CASSASGSGEQFF. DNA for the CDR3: TGTGCCAGCAGCGCCTCGGGGAGCGGTGAGCAGTTCTTC.

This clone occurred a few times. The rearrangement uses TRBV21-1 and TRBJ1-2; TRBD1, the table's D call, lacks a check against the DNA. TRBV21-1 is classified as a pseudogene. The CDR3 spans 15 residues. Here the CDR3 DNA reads TGTGCCAGCAGTTCCGGGACAGGAACTAACTATGGCTACACCTTC. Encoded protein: CASSSGTGTNYGYTF.

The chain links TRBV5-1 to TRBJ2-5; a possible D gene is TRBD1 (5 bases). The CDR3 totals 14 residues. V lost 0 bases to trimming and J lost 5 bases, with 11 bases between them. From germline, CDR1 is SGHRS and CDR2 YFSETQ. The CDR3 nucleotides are TGCGCCAGCAGCTTGGAGGGGTTGTGGGAGACCCAGTACTTC. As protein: CASSLEGLWETQYF.

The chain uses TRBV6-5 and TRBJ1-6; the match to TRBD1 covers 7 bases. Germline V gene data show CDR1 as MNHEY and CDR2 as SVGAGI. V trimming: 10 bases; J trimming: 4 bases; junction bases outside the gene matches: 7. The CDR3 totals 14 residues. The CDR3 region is CATGDSAYNSPLHF. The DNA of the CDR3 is TGTGCCACTGGGGACAGCGCGTATAATTCACCCCTCCACTTT.

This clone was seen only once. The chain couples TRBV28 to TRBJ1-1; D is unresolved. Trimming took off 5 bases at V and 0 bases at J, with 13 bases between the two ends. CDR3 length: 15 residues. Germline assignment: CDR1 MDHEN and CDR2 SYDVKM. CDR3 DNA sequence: TGTGCCAGCAGTCTCTGGACTAGTATGAACACTGAAGCTTTCTTT. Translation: CASSLWTSMNTEAFF.

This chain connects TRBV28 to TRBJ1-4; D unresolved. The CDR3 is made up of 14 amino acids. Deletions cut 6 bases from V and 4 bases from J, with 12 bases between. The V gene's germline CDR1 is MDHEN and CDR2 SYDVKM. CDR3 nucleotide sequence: TGTGCCAGCAGCGAGAGTTATGATAATGAAAAACTGTTTTTT. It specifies CASSESYDNEKLFF.

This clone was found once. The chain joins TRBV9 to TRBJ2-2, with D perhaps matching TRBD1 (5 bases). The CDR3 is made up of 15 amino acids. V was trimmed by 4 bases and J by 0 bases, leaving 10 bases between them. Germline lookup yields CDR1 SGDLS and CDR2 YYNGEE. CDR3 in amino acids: CASSPWGANTGELFF. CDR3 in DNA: TGTGCCAGCAGCCCCTGGGGCGCGAACACCGGGGAGCTGTTTTTT.

CDR3 amino acids: CASSQGSGQLSSYEQYF. The CDR3 bases are TGTGCCAGCAGTCAGGGGTCGGGACAATTAAGCTCCTACGAGCAGTACTTC. The chain combines TRBV27 with TRBJ2-7; D possibly corresponds to TRBD1 (6 bases). Germline V lookup: CDR1 MNHEY, CDR2 SMNVEV (reference sequence). The V gene lost 5 bases and the J gene lost 0 bases, with 20 bases spanning the gap. The CDR3 runs to 17 residues.

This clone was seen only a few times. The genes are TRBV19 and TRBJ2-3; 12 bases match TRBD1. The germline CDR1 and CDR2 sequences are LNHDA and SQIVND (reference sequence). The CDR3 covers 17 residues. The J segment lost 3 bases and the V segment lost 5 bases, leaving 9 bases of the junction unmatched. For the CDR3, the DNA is TGTGCCAGTAGTTACATCAGGGACAGGGGGCAGACAGATACGCAGTATTTT. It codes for CASSYIRDRGQTDTQYF.

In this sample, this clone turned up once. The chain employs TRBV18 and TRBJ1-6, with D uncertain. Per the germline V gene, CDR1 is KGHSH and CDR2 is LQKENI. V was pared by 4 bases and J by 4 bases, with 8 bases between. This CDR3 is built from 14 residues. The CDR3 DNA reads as TGTGCCAGCTCACATTCAAATTATAATTCACCCCTCCACTTT. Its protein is CASSHSNYNSPLHF.

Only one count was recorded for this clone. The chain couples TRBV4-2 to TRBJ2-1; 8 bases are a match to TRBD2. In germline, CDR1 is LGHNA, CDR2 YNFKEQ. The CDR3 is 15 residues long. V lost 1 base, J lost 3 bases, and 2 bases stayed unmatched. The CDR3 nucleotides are TGTGCCAGCAGCCAAGTCACTAGCGGCTACAATGAGCAGTTCTTC. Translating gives CASSQVTSGYNEQFF.

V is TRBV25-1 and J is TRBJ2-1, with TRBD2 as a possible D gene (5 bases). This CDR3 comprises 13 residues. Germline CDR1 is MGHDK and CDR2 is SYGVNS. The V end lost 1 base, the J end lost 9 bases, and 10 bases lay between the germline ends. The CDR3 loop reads CASSEFNGIEQFF. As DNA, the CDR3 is TGTGCCAGCAGTGAATTTAACGGGATTGAGCAGTTCTTC.

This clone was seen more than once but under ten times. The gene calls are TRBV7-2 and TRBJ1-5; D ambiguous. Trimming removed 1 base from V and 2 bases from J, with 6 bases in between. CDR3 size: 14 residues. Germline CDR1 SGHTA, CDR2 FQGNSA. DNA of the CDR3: TGTGCCAGCAGCTTAGGGCAGGGCAATCAGCCCCAGCATTTT. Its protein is CASSLGQGNQPQHF.

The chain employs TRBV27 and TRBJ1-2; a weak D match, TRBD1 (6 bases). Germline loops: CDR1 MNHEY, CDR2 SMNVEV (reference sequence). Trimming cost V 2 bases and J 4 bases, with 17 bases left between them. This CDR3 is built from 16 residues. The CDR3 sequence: CASSLDPTGSPYGYTF. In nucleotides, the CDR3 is TGTGCCAGCAGTTTAGATCCTACAGGGTCTCCCTATGGCTACACCTTC.

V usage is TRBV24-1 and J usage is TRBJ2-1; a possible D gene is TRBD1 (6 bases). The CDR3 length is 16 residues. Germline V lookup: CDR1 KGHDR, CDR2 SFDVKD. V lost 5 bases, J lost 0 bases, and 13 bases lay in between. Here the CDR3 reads CATSGRGFSSYNEQFF. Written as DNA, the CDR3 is TGTGCCACCAGTGGCAGGGGTTTTAGCTCCTACAATGAGCAGTTCTTC.

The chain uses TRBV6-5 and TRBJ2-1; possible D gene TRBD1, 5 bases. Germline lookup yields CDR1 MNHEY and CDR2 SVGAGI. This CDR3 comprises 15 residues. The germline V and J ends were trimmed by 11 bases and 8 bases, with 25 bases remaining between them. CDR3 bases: TGTGCCCTATTGTCTACTCAGGGCGCGGAGCATGAGCAGTTCTTC. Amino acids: CALLSTQGAEHEQFF.

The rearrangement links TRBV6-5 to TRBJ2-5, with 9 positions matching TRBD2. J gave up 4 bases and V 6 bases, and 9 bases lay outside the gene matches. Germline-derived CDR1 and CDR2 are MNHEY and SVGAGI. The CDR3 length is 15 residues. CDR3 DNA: TGTGCCAGCAGCGCAGCGGGAGGTCCCATAGAGACCCAGTACTTC. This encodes CASSAAGGPIETQYF.

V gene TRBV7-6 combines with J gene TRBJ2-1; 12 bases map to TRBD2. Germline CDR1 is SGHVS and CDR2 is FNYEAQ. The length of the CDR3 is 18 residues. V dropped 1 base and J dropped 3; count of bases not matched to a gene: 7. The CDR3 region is CASSLVLAGGANYNEQFF. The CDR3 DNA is TGTGCCAGCAGCTTAGTCCTAGCGGGAGGGGCGAACTACAATGAGCAGTTCTTC.

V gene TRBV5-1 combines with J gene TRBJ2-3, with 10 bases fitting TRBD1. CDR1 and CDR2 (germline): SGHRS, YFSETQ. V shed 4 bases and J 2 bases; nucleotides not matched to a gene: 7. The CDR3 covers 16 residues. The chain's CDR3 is CASSPPGQGTTDTQYF. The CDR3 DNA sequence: TGCGCCAGCAGCCCGCCGGGACAGGGGACCACAGATACGCAGTATTTT.

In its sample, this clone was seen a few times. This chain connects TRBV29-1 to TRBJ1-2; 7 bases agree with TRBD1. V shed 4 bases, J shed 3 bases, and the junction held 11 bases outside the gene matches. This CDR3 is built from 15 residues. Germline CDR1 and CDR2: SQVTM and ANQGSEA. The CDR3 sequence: CSVVGGTVMDYGYTF. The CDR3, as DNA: TGCAGCGTTGTGGGCGGGACAGTTATGGACTATGGCTACACCTTC.

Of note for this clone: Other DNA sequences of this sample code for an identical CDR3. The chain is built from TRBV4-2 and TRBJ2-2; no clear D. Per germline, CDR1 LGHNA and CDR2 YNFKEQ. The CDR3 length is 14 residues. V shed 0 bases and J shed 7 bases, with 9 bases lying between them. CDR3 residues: CASSQDEESGELFF. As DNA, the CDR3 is TGTGCCAGCAGCCAAGATGAGGAAAGCGGGGAGCTGTTTTTT.

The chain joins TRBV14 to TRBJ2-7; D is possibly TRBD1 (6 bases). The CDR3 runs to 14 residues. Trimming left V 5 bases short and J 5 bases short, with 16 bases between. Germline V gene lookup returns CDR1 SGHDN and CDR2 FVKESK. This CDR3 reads CASSWGQGAHEQYV. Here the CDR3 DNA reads TGTGCCAGCAGCTGGGGGCAGGGAGCCCACGAGCAGTACGTC.

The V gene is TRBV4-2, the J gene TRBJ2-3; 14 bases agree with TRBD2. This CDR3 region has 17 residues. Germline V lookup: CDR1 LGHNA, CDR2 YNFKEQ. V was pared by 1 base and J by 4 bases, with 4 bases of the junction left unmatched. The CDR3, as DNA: TGTGCCAGCAGCCAAGCTCAGACTAGCGGGGGGGCAGATACGCAGTATTTT. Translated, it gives CASSQAQTSGGADTQYF.

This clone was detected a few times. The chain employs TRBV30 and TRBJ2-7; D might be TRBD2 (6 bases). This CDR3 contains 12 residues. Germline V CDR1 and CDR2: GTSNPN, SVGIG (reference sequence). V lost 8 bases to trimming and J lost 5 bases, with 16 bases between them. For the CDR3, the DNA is TGTGCCGCCGAGGAGGGCTTCGACGAGCAGTACTTC. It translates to CAAEEGFDEQYF.

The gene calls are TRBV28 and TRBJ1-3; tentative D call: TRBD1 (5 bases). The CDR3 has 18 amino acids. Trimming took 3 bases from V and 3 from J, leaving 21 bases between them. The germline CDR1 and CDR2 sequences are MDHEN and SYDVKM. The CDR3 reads CASSFPGGGESVGNTIYF. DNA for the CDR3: TGTGCCAGCAGTTTCCCCGGGGGAGGAGAAAGCGTTGGAAACACCATATATTTT.

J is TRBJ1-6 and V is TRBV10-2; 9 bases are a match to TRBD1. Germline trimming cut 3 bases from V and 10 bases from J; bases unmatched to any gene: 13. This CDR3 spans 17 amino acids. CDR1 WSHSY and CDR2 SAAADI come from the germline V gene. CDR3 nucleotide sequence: TGCGCCAGCAGTGAATACGGACAGGACAGGGGCAGATCACCCCTCCACTTT. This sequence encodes CASSEYGQDRGRSPLHF.